This is a list of T cell receptor beta chains from one sample in a study of response to subunit inactivated influenza vaccine. TCRdb fed the RT-PCR reads into MiXCR, producing one record per CDR3 protein. This table holds under 550,000 distinct CDR3 sequences, about 7.2% found once. The material sequenced was PBMCs from blood, taken around 25 months after vaccination. These receptors came from a man between 45 and 75 years old who received an inactivated influenza vaccine. Each CDR3 is given with its conserved first and last residue. D genes are given only for firm matches. The listing skips clone size in some rows; elsewhere it reads once, few, many or a size class.

>TRBD1|TRBJ2-7|-|TRBV7-9
CASSTPGQGPYEQYF
TGTGCCAGCAGCACGCCGGGACAGGGCCCCTACGAGCAGTACTTC
>TRBD2|TRBJ2-5|many|TRBV5-1
CASSSGTSLEETQYF
TGCGCCAGCAGCTCCGGGACTAGCCTGGAGGAGACCCAGTACTTC
>TRBD2|TRBJ2-3|few|TRBV12-3/TRBV12-4
CASSLVRSGGLSDTQYF
TGTGCCAGCAGTTTAGTGCGTAGCGGGGGGTTATCAGATACGCAGTATTTT
>-|TRBJ2-7|-|TRBV6-2/TRBV6-3
CASSYSTGRTYEQYF
TGTGCCAGCAGTTACTCGACGGGGCGAACCTACGAGCAGTACTTC
>-|TRBJ2-1|many|TRBV24-1
CATSDPDVRYNEQFF
TGTGCCACCAGTGACCCTGACGTACGGTACAATGAGCAGTTCTTC
>-|TRBJ2-2|-|TRBV29-1
CSVLGAGELFF
TGCAGCGTTTTGGGGGCCGGGGAGCTGTTTTTT
>-|TRBJ1-6|few|TRBV5-1
CASSSTRASSNSPLHF
TGCGCCAGCAGCTCTACCCGGGCCTCTTCAAATTCACCCCTCCACTTT
>-|TRBJ2-1|-|TRBV29-1
CSVETREQFF
TGCAGCGTTGAAACTAGAGAGCAGTTCTTC
>-|TRBJ2-4|few|TRBV5-1
CASSLGRNLAKNIQYF
TGCGCCAGCAGCTTGGGACGAAACCTAGCCAAAAACATTCAGTACTTC
>-|TRBJ1-6|-|TRBV10-3
CAISEDGYNSPLHF
TGTGCCATCAGTGAAGACGGCTATAATTCACCCCTCCACTTT
>-|TRBJ1-1|few|TRBV14
CASSLRPRNTEAFF
TGTGCCAGCAGCCTTCGGCCAAGAAACACTGAAGCTTTCTTT
>-|TRBJ1-2|few|TRBV7-9
CASSPPGYLSGYGYTF
TGTGCCAGCAGCCCTCCGGGCTACCTCTCGGGCTATGGCTACACCTTC
>TRBD2|TRBJ2-5|many|TRBV29-1
CSVASGSQGTQYF
TGCAGCGTTGCTAGCGGGAGCCAGGGGACCCAGTACTTC
>TRBD2|TRBJ2-5|-|TRBV5-5
CASSSSSGSRETQYF
TGTGCCAGCAGCTCCTCTAGCGGTTCTAGGGAGACCCAGTACTTC
>-|TRBJ1-2|many|TRBV12-3/TRBV12-4
CASSLSFQGMDGYTF
TGTGCCAGCAGTTTAAGCTTCCAGGGGATGGATGGCTACACCTTC
>TRBD1|TRBJ2-2|-|TRBV12-3/TRBV12-4
CASSLSGGRSGELFF
TGTGCCAGCAGTTTATCAGGGGGCCGGTCCGGGGAGCTGTTTTTT
>-|TRBJ2-5|-|TRBV11-2
CASSRENWGETQYF
TGTGCCAGCAGCCGGGAGAATTGGGGGGAGACCCAGTACTTC
>-|TRBJ1-4|-|TRBV30
CAWSLDGVYEKLFF
TGTGCCTGGAGTCTGGACGGTGTCTATGAAAAACTGTTTTTT
>-|TRBJ2-7|few|TRBV6-1
CASYRGSGGEQYF
TGTGCCAGTTACAGGGGATCCGGGGGCGAGCAGTACTTC
>-|TRBJ2-3|few|TRBV29-1
CSVELESTDTQYF
TGCAGCGTTGAATTGGAAAGCACAGATACGCAGTATTTT
>TRBD2|TRBJ2-3|many|TRBV5-6
CASSLYGVTSGSSDTQYF
TGTGCCAGCAGCTTGTATGGAGTGACTAGCGGGAGTTCAGATACGCAGTATTTT
>-|TRBJ2-7|few|TRBV29-1
CSGAGFLSYEQYF
TGCAGCGGTGCAGGGTTCCTTTCCTACGAGCAGTACTTC
>TRBD1|TRBJ2-7|few|TRBV6-1
CASIWTGGYEQYF
TGTGCCAGCATCTGGACAGGGGGCTACGAGCAGTACTTC